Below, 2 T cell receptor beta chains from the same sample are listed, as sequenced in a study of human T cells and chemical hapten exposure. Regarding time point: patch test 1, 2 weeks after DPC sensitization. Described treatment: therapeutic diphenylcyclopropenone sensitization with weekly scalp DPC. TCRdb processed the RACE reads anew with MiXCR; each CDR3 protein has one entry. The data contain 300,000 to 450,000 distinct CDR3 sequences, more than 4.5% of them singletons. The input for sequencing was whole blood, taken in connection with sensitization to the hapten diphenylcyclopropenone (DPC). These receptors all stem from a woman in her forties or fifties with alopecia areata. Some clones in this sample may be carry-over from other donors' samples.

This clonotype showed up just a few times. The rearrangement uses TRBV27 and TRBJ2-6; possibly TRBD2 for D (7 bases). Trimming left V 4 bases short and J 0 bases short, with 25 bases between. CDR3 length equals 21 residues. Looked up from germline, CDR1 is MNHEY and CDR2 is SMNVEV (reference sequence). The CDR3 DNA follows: TGTGCCAGCAGTTCAAAGGGGGGGGGAACAGGGTCCCCCTCTGGGGCCAACGTCCTGACTTTC. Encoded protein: CASSSKGGGTGSPSGANVLTF.

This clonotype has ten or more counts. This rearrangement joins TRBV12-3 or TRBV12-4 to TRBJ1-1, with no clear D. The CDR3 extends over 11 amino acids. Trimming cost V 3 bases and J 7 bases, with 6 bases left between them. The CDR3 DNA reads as TGTGCCAGCAGTTTGGAGCTTGAAGCTTTCTTT. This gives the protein CASSLELEAFF.